This T cell receptor beta chain stems from a study of early T cells in non-severe SARS-CoV-2 infection (dated by TCRdb to about 2021). Study-level background: Bulk RNA from unsorted whole blood was used for TCR sequencing, so alpha and beta chains could not be paired.

There are 13 amino acids in the CDR3, from cysteine to phenylalanine inclusive. The retained sequence is limited to the CDR3, 39 bases, with the frame set at the first base. CDR1 and CDR2, looked up from the germline V gene, are SQVTM and ANQGSEA. The junction carries 12 bases between V and J, which are trimmed by 7 bases and 2 bases respectively. Set within a cohort of healthcare workers in London, UK, this nested case-control study involved weekly PCR testing of nasopharyngeal swabs along with blood sampling. Healthcare workers were recruited during the week of the UK lockdown, between 23 and 31 March 2020, and followed weekly for up to about 15 weeks. The library relied on 5' RACE. The data were produced on a NextSeq 500. In the TCR library protocol, unique molecular identifiers were attached to individual cDNA molecules to correct for PCR bias and sequencing error. Both TCR alpha and beta chains were sequenced, and tight co-correlation was observed between alpha and beta sequence abundances in each sample. Per the original workflow: Decombinator V4 was used to annotate the V gene, J gene and CDR3 of the TCR sequences. TCRs were defined as expanded if a significant change between any two time points was detected under a Poisson model with p below 0.0001. Abundances of TCRs were expressed as counts per million after normalisation to the total number of TCRs sequenced in each sample. MAIT TCRs were defined by TRAV1-2 paired with TRAJ12, TRAJ20 or TRAJ33, and iNKT TCRs by TRAV10 paired with TRAJ18. VDJdb, accessed 1 November 2021, was searched for CMV, EBV and SARS-CoV-2 annotated TCRs, excluding TCRs annotated for multiple antigens. The public reads were reprocessed in TCRdb via fastp at Q25 and MiXCR, keeping in-frame beta chains. Duplicate CDR3 protein sequences are folded into a single record with the most common DNA and genes. Clone size and V and J calls follow TCRdb, not the original study. The sample table holds 80,000 or so distinct CDR3 sequences, of which about an eighth were seen once. The ten most abundant clones make up roughly 3.1% of the sample.

This clonotype was detected many times. Its recognized antigen is unknown. Per-nucleotide qualities are absent, and no much larger clonotype sits a single base away. Paper-wide results and their limitations: VDJdb matching was skewed toward anti-spike CD8 responses and likely underestimated virus-specific expansions by missing private and CD4 specificities.

The specimen was whole blood. The chain is assembled from TRBV29-1 and TRBJ1-5; the D gene is not confidently resolved. The receptor was isolated from an adult who was a healthcare worker with PCR-confirmed SARS-CoV-2 infection or an uninfected control (not recorded which). The nucleotide sequence reads TGCAGCGCCCGCGAAGGAGGCAATCAGCCCCAGCATTTT. Translated, this is CSAREGGNQPQHF.